This passage covers 3 T cell receptor beta chains from one sample sequenced in a study of blood T cell repertoires in COVID-19. Using immunoSEQ multiplex PCR, the repertoire was profiled, and TCRdb retains in-frame clones only, with some absent. Altogether some 200,000 clones are present, about 85% being singletons, with the ten largest covering over 9.5%. Specimen: peripheral blood. The source of these receptors is a woman older than 75 with COVID-19, enrolled during active disease.

This clone appeared a single time. This rearrangement joins TRBV18 to TRBJ1-5; no clear D gene. CDR3 length: 15 amino acids. Trimming took 5 bases from V and 0 from J, leaving 11 bases between them. Germline assignment: CDR1 KGHSH and CDR2 LQKENI. CDR3: CASSTAANSNQPQHF. CDR3 in DNA: TGTGCCAGCTCAACTGCGGCCAATAGCAATCAGCCCCAGCATTTT.

The CDR3 region is CASSQLTSGVREQYF. Here the CDR3 DNA reads TGTGCCAGCAGCCAACTGACTAGCGGGGTGAGGGAGCAGTACTTC. This rearrangement joins TRBV7-2 to TRBJ2-7; 11 bases map to TRBD2. Germline V gene lookup returns CDR1 SGHTA and CDR2 FQGNSA. The CDR3 is made up of 15 amino acids. V was pared by 5 bases and J by 7 bases, with 10 bases of the junction left unmatched.

The CDR3: CATGERGLSGANVLTF. As DNA, the CDR3 is TGCGCCACCGGGGAGCGGGGACTCTCTGGGGCCAACGTCCTGACTTTC. The chain combines TRBV5-1 with TRBJ2-6; TRBD2 matches at 7 bases. There are 16 residues in the CDR3. Unmatched junction bases numbered 9, after V lost 9 bases and J lost 0 bases. Germline loops: CDR1 SGHRS, CDR2 YFSETQ.